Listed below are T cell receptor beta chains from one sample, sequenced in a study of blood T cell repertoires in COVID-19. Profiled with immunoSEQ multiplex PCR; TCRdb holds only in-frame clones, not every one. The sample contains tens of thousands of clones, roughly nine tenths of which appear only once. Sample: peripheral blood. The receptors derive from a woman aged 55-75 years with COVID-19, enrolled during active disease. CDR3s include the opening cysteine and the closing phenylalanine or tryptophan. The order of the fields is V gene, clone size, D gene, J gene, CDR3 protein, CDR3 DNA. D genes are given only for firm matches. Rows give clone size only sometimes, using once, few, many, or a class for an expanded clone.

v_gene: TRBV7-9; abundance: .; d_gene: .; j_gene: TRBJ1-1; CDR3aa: CASSLVGRPNTEAFF; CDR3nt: TGTGCCAGCAGCTTAGTGGGCAGGCCCAACACTGAAGCTTTCTTT
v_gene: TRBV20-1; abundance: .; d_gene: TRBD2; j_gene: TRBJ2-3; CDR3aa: CSASHPLGAGDTDTQYF; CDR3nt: TGCAGTGCTAGTCACCCCCTAGGGGCGGGGGACACAGATACGCAGTATTTT
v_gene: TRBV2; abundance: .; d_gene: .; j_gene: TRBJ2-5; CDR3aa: CASSEYSGKETQYF; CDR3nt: TGTGCCAGCAGTGAATATAGCGGAAAAGAGACCCAGTACTTC
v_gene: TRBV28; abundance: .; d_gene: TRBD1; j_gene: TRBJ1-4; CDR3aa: CASRTDRETNEKLFF; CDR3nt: TGTGCCAGCAGAACGGACAGGGAAACTAATGAAAAACTGTTTTTT
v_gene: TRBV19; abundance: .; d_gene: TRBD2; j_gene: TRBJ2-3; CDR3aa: CASSSKSGLAGTDTQYF; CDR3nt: TGTGCCAGTAGTTCAAAGTCCGGACTAGCGGGCACAGATACGCAGTATTTT
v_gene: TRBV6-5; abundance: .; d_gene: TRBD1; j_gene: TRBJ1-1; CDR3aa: CASSYDRANTEAFF; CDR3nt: TGTGCCAGCAGTTACGACAGGGCCAACACTGAAGCTTTCTTT
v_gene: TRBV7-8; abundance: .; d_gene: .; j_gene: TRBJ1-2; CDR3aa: CASSLERFNYGYTF; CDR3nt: TGTGCCAGCAGCTTAGAACGGTTTAACTATGGCTACACCTTC
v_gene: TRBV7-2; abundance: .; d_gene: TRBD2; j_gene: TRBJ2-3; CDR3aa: CASSLGVAGTDTQYF; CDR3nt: TGTGCCAGCAGCTTAGGGGTAGCGGGAACAGATACGCAGTATTTT
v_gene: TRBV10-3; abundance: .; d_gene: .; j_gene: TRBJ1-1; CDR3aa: CAITHSSGSFNEAFF; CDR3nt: TGTGCCATCACTCATTCAAGCGGGTCCTTCAACGAAGCTTTCTTT
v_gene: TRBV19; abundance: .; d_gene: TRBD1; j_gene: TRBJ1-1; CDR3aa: CASSIAGTGRMAFF; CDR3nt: TGTGCCAGTAGTATAGCGGGGACAGGGAGGATGGCTTTCTTT
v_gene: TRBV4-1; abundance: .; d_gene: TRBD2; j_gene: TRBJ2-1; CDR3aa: CASSQEGNVVAGDNEQFF; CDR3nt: TGCGCCAGCAGCCAAGAAGGTAATGTGGTAGCGGGGGACAATGAGCAGTTCTTC
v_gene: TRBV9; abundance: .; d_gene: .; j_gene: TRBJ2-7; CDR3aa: CASSLGNSGGYEQYF; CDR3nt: TGTGCCAGCAGCTTAGGGAATAGCGGAGGTTACGAGCAGTACTTC
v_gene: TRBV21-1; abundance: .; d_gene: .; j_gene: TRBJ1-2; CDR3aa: CASSRGQGPYYGYTF; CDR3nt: TGTGCCAGCAGCAGAGGACAGGGCCCTTACTATGGCTACACCTTC
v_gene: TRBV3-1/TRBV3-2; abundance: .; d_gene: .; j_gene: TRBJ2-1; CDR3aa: CASSQGGFDYNEQFF; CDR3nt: TGTGCCAGCAGCCAAGGCGGATTTGACTACAATGAGCAGTTCTTC
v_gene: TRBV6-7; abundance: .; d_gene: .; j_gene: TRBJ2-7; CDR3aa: CASSYSGASSYEQYF; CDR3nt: TGTGCCAGCAGTTACTCGGGGGCTAGCTCCTACGAGCAGTACTTC
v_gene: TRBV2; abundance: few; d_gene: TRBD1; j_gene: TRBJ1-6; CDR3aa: CASSDGQGRISSYNSPLHF; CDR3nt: TGTGCCAGCAGTGACGGACAGGGAAGAATAAGCTCCTATAATTCACCCCTCCACTTT
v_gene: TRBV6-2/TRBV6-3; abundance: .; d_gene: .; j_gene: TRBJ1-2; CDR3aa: CASNPGGAGYGYTF; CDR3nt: TGTGCCAGCAACCCCGGAGGGGCTGGCTATGGCTACACCTTC
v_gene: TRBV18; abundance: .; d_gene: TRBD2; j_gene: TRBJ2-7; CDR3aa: CASSPERDYEQYF; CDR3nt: TGTGCCAGCTCACCAGAGCGGGACTACGAGCAGTACTTC
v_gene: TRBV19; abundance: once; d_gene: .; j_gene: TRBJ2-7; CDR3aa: CASSRSSYEQYF; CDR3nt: TGTGCCAGTAGTCGGAGTTCCTACGAGCAGTACTTC
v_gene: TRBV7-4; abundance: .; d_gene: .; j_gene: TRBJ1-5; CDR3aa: CASSLGFGGVSNQPQHF; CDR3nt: TGTGCCAGCAGCTTAGGATTCGGGGGGGTAAGCAATCAGCCCCAGCATTTT
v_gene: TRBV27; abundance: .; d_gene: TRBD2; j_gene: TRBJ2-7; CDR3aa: CASSPSGRKEQYF; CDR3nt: TGTGCCAGCAGTCCTAGCGGGAGGAAAGAGCAGTACTTC
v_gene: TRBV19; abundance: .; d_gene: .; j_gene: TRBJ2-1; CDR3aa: CASSMQSSAGTQFF; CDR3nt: TGTGCCAGTAGTATGCAATCCAGCGCGGGTACCCAGTTCTTC
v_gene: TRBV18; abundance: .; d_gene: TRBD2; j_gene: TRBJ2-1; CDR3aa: CASSQKSPGLDYNEQFF; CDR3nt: TGTGCCAGCTCACAAAAGTCCCCGGGACTAGATTACAATGAGCAGTTCTTC
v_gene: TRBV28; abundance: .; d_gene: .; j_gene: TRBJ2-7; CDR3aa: CASSFLMRGTGAYEQYF; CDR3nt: TGTGCCAGCAGTTTCCTAATGCGGGGGACAGGTGCCTACGAGCAGTACTTC
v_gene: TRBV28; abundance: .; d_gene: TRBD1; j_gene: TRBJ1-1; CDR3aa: CASSPGQGLTEAFF; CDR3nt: TGTGCCAGCAGCCCAGGACAGGGGCTAACTGAAGCTTTCTTT
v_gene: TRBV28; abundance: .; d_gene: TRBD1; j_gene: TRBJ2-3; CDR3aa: CASYGQGAGADTQYF; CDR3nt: TGTGCCAGTTATGGACAGGGGGCAGGGGCAGATACGCAGTATTTT
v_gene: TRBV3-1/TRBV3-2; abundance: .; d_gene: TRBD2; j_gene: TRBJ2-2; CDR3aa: CSGRGNTGELFF; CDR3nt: TGTAGCGGGAGGGGAAACACCGGGGAGCTGTTTTTT
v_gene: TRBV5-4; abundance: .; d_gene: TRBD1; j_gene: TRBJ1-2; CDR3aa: CASSPGTGFGGYTF; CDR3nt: TGTGCCAGCAGCCCGGGGACAGGATTTGGTGGCTACACCTTC
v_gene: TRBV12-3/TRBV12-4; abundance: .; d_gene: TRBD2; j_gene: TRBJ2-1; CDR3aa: CASSLSGTEQFF; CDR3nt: TGTGCCAGCAGTTTAAGCGGGACTGAGCAGTTCTTC
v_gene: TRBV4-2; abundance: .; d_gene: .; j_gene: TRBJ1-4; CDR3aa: CASSQVSPRGEKLFF; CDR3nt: TGTGCCAGCAGCCAAGTCTCACCTCGGGGTGAAAAACTGTTTTTT
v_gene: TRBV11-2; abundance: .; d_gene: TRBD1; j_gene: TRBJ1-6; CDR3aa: CASSFWQGDSPLHF; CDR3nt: TGTGCCAGCAGCTTTTGGCAGGGGGATTCACCCCTCCACTTT
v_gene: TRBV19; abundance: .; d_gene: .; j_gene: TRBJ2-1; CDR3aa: CASSIGTGMNEQFF; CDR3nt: TGTGCCAGTAGTATAGGCACAGGGATGAATGAGCAGTTCTTC
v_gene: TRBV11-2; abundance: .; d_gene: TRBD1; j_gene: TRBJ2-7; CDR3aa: CASSLGDRTPYEQYF; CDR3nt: TGTGCCAGCAGCCTAGGGGACAGAACCCCCTACGAGCAGTACTTC
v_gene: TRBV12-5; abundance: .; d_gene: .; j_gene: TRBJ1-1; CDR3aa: CASGSPSGGVEAFF; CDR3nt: TGTGCTAGTGGTTCCCCATCGGGGGGGGTCGAAGCTTTCTTT
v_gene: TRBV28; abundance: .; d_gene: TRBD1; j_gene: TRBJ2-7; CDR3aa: CASTPTGQYEQYF; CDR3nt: TGTGCCAGCACCCCGACAGGGCAGTACGAGCAGTACTTC
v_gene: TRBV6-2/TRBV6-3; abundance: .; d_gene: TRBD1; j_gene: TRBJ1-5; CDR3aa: CASSPGTGGQPQHF; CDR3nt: TGTGCCAGCAGTCCCGGGACAGGGGGTCAGCCCCAGCATTTT
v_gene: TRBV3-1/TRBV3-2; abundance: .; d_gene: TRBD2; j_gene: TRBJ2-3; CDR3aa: CASSQPGGNTDTQYF; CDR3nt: TGTGCCAGCAGCCAGCCCGGGGGGAACACAGATACGCAGTATTTT
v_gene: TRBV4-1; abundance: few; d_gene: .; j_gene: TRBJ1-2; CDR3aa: CASSHPGRGGGYTF; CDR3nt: TGCGCCAGCAGCCATCCCGGCCGGGGGGGAGGCTACACCTTC
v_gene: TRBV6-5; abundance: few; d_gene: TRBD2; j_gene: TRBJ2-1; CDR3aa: CASSTTSGRFNEQFF; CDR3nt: TGTGCCAGCAGTACTACTAGCGGGAGGTTTAATGAGCAGTTCTTC
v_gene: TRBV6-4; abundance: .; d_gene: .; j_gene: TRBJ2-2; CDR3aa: CASSDSGGAFTGELFF; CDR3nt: TGTGCCAGCAGTGACTCCGGCGGGGCCTTCACCGGGGAGCTGTTTTTT
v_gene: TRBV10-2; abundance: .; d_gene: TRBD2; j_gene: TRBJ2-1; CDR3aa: CASSLAGIAYNEQFF; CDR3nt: TGCGCCAGCAGCTTAGCGGGGATAGCCTACAATGAGCAGTTCTTC
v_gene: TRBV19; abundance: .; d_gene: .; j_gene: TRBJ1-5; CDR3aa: CASSRWRQENQPQHF; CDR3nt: TGTGCCAGTAGTCGATGGAGGCAGGAGAATCAGCCCCAGCATTTT
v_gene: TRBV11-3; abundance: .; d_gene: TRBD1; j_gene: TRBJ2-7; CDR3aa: CASSRTRGTGISYEQYF; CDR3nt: TGTGCCAGCAGCCGGACGCGAGGGACAGGAATCTCCTACGAGCAGTACTTC
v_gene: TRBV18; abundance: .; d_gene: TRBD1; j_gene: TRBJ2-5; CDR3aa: CASSPRTGDKETQYF; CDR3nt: TGTGCCAGCTCACCCCGGACAGGGGATAAAGAGACCCAGTACTTC
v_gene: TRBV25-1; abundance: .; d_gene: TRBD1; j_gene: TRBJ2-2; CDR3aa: CASMSTGGTGELFF; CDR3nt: TGTGCCAGCATGAGCACAGGGGGCACCGGGGAGCTGTTTTTT